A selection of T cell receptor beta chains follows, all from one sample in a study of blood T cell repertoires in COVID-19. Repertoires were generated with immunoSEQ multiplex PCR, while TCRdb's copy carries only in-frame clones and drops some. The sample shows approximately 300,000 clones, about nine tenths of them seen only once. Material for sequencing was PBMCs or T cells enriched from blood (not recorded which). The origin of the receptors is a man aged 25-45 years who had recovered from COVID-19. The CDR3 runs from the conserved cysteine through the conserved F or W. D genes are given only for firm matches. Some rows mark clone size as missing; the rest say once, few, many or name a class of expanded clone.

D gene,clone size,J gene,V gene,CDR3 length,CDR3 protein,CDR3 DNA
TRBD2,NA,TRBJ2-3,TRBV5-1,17,CASRLEGGGSVTDTQYF,TGCGCCAGCAGATTGGAGGGCGGCGGGAGTGTAACGGATACGCAGTATTTT
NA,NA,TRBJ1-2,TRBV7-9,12,CASSLGRGPGSF,TGTGCCAGCAGCTTAGGGAGGGGACCAGGTTCCTTC
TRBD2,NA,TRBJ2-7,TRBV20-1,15,CSASASGSSGNEQYF,TGCAGTGCTAGTGCTAGCGGGAGTTCAGGGAACGAGCAGTACTTC
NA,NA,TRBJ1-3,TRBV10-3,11,CAGRGGDTIYF,TGTGCCGGGAGGGGAGGGGACACCATATATTTT
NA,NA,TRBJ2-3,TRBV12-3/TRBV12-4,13,CASREVSTDTQYF,TGTGCCAGCAGGGAGGTCTCCACAGATACGCAGTATTTT
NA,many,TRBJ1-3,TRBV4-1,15,CASSESGGSGNTIYF,TGCGCCAGCAGCGAATCAGGAGGATCTGGAAACACCATATATTTT
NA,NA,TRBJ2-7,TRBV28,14,CAGGSGTPYYEQYF,TGTGCCGGCGGTTCCGGGACACCTTACTACGAGCAGTACTTC
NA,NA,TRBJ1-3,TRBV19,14,CASSSLKGGNTIYF,TGTGCCAGTAGCAGCCTGAAGGGGGGAAACACCATATATTTT
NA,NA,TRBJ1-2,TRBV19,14,CASTSGDSNYGYTF,NA
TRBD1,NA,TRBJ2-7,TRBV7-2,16,CASSLTGGSRLYEQYF,TGTGCCAGCAGCTTAACAGGGGGCTCCCGACTCTACGAGCAGTACTTC
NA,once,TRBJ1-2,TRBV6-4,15,CASSPGTNTNYGYTF,TGTGCCAGCAGTCCCGGGACAAACACTAACTATGGCTACACCTTC
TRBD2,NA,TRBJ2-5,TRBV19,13,CASRGLAKETQYF,TGTGCCAGTAGGGGACTAGCAAAAGAGACCCAGTACTTC
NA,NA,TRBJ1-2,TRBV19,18,CASSIGVPRARGGYGYTF,TGTGCCAGTAGTATAGGCGTACCTAGGGCCCGCGGAGGCTATGGCTACACCTTC
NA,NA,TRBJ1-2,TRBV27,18,CASSLFPGEANGENGYTF,TGTGCCAGCAGTTTATTCCCAGGGGAAGCCAACGGTGAAAATGGCTACACCTTC
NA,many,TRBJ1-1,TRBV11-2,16,CASSLRFGVQNTEAFF,TGTGCCAGCAGCCTCAGATTCGGGGTACAGAACACTGAAGCTTTCTTT
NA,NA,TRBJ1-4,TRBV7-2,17,CASSLGWGGATNEKLFF,TGTGCCAGCAGCTTAGGGTGGGGGGGAGCAACTAATGAAAAACTGTTTTTT